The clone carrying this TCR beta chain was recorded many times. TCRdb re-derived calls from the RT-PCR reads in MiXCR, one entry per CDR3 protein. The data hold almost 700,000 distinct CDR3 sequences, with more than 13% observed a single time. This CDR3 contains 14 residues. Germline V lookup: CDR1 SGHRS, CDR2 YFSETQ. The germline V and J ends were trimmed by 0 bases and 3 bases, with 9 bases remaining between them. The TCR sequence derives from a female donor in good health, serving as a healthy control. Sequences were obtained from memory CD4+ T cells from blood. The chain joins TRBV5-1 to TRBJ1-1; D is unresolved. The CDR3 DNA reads TGCGCCAGCAGCTTGGCCGACGGCTACACTGAAGCTTTCTTT. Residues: CASSLADGYTEAFF. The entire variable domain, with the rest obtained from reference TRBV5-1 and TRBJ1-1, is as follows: KAGVTQTPRYLIKTRGQQVTLSCSPISGHRSVSWYQQTPGQGLQFLFEYFSETQRNKGNFPGRFSGRQFSNSRSEMNVSTLELGDSALYLCASSLADGYTEAFFGQGTRLTVV.